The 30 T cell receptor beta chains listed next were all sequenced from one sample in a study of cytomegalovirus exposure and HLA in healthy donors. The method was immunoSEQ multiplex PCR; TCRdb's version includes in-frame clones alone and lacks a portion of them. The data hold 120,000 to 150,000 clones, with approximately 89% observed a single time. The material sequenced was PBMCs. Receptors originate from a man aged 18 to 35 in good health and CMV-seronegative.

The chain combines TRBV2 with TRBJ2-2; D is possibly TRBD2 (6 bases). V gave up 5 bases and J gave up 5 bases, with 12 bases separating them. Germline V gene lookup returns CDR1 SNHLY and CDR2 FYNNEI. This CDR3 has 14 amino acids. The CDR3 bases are TGTGCCAGCAGTAGCGGGCCGGGGACCGGGGAGCTGTTTTTT. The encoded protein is CASSSGPGTGELFF.

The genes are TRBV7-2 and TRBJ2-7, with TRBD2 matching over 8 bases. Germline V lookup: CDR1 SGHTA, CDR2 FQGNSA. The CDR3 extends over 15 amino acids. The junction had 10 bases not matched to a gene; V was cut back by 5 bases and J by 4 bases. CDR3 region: CASSPGLGTPYEQYV. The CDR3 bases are TGTGCCAGCAGCCCGGGACTAGGAACGCCTTACGAGCAGTACGTC.

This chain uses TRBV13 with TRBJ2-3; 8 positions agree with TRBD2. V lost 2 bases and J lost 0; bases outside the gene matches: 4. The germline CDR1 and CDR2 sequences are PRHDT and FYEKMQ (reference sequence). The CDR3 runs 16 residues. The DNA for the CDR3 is TGTGCCAGCAGCTTACCTGCGGGGGGCAGCACAGATACGCAGTATTTT. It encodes CASSLPAGGSTDTQYF.

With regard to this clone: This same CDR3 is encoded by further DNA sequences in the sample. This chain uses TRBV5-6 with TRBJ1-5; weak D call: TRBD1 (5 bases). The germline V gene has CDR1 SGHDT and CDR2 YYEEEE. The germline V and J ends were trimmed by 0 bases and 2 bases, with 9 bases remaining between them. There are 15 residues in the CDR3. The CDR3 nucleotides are TGTGCCAGCAGCTTGGCGACAGTTGGCAATCAGCCCCAGCATTTT. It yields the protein CASSLATVGNQPQHF. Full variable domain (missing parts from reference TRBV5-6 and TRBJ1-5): DAGVTQSPTHLIKTRGQQVTLRCSPKSGHDTVSWYQQALGQGPQFIFQYYEEEERQRGNFPDRFSGHQFPNYSSELNVNALLLGDSALYLCASSLATVGNQPQHFGDGTRLSIL.

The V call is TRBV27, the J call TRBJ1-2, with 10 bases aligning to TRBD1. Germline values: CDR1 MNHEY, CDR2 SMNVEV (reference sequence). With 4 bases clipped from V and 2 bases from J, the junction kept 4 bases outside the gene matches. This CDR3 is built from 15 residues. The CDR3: CASSSPGQGNYGYTF. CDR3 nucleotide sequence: TGTGCCAGCAGTTCCCCGGGACAGGGGAACTATGGCTACACCTTC.

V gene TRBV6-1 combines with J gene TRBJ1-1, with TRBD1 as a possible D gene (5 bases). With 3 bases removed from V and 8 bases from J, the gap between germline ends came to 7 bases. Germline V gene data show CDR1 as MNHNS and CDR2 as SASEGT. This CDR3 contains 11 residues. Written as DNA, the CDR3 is TGTGCCAGCAGTGAGCACAGGGAAGCTTTCTTT. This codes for CASSEHREAFF.

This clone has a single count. The CDR3 spells CASSLDYPGNTIYF. The CDR3 DNA follows: TGTGCCAGCAGCCTCGACTATCCTGGAAACACCATATATTTT. The V call is TRBV11-1, the J call TRBJ1-3; unclear D gene. Between the trimmed V and J ends, which lost 5 bases and 2 bases, there was a span of 10 bases. This CDR3 has 14 amino acids. Germline V gene sequence: CDR1 SGHAT, CDR2 FQDESV (reference sequence).

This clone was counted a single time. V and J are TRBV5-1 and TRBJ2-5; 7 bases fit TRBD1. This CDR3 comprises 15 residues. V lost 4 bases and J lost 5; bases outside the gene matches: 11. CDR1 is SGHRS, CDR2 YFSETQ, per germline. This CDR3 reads CASSAPEGAVETQYF. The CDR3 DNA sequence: TGCGCCAGCAGCGCCCCCGAGGGGGCAGTTGAGACCCAGTACTTC. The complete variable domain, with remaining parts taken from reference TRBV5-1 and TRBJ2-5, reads KAGVTQTPRYLIKTRGQQVTLSCSPISGHRSVSWYQQTPGQGLQFLFEYFSETQRNKGNFPGRFSGRQFSNSRSEMNVSTLELGDSALYLCASSAPEGAVETQYFGPGTRLLVL.

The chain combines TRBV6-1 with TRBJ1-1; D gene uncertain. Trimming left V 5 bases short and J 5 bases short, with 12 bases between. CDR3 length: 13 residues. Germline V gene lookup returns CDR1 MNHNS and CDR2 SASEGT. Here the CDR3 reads CASSYKGGTEAFF. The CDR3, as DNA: TGTGCCAGCAGTTATAAGGGAGGTACTGAAGCTTTCTTT.

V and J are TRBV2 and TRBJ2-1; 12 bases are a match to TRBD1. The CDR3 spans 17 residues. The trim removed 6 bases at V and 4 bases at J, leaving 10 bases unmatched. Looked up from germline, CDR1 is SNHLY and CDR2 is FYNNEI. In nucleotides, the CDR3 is TGTGCCAGCAGCACCGGGACAGGGGGCGGGAGGTACAATGAGCAGTTCTTC. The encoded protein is CASSTGTGGGRYNEQFF.

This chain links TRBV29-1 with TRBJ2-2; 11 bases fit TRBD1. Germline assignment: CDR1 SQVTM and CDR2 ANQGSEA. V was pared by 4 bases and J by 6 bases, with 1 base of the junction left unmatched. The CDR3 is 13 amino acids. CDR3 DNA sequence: TGCAGCGTTGGGACAGGGGGCTCCGGGGAGCTGTTTTTT. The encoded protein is CSVGTGGSGELFF.

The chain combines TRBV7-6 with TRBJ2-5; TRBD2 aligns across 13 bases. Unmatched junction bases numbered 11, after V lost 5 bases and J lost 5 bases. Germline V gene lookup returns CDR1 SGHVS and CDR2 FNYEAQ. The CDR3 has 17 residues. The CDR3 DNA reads TGTGCCAGCAGCCCACACAAACTAGCGGGGGGGCCGGAGACCCAGTACTTC. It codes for CASSPHKLAGGPETQYF. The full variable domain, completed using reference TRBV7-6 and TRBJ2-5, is GAGVSQSPRYKVTKRGQDVALRCDPISGHVSLYWYRQALGQGPEFLTYFNYEAQQDKSGLPNDRFSAERPEGSISTLTIQRTEQRDSAMYRCASSPHKLAGGPETQYFGPGTRLLVL.

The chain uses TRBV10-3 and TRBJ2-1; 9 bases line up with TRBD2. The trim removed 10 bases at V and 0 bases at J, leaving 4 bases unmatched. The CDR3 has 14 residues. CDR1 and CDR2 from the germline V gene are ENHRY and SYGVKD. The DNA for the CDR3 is TGTGCCACCCTGACTAGCGGCTCCTACAATGAGCAGTTCTTC. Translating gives CATLTSGSYNEQFF.

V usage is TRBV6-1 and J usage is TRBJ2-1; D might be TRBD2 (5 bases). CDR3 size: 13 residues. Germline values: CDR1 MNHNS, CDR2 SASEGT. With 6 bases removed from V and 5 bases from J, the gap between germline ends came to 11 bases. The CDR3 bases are TGTGCCAGCAGCCCGGACTGGGACAATGAGCAGTTCTTC. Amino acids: CASSPDWDNEQFF.

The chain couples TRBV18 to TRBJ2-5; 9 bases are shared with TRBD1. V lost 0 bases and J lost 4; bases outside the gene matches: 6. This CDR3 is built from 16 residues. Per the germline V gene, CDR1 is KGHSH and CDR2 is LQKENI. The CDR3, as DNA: TGTGCCAGCTCACCACCGGGTTTGACAGGGGGAGAGACCCAGTACTTC. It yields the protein CASSPPGLTGGETQYF.

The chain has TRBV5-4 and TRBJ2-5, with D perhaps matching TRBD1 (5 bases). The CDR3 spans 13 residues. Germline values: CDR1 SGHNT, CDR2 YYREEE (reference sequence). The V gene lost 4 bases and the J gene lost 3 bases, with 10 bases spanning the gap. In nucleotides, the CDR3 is TGTGCCAGCAGCAAGACAGAGAAAGAGACCCAGTACTTC. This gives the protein CASSKTEKETQYF.

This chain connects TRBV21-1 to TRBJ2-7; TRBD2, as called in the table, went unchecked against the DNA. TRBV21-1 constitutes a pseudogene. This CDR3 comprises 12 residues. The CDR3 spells CASQRLAGGQYV. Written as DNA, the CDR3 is TGTGCCAGCCAAAGACTAGCGGGTGGGCAGTACGTC.

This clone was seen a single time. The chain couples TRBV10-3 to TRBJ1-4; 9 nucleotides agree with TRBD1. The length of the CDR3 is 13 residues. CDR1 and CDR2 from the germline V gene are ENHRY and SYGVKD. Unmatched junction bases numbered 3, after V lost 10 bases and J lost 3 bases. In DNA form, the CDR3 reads TGTGCCACCGGACAGGGGCCTAATGAAAAACTGTTTTTT. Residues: CATGQGPNEKLFF.

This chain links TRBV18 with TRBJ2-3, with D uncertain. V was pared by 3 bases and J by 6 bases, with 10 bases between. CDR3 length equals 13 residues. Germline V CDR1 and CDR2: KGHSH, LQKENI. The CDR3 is CASSPATSDTQYF. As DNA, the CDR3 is TGTGCCAGCTCACCGGCCACCTCCGATACGCAGTATTTT.

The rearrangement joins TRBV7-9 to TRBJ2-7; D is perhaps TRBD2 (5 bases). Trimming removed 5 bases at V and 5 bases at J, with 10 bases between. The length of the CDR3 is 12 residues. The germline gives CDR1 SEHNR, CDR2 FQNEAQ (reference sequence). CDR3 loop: CASSPGGDEQYV. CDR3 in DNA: TGTGCCAGCAGCCCCGGAGGAGACGAGCAGTACGTC.

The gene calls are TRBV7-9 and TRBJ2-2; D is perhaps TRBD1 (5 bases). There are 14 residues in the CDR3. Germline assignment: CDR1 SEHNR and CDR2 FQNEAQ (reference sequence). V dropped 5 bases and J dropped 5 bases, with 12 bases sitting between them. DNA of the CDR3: TGTGCCAGCAGCCGAATAACAGGAACCGGGGAGCTGTTTTTT. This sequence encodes CASSRITGTGELFF.

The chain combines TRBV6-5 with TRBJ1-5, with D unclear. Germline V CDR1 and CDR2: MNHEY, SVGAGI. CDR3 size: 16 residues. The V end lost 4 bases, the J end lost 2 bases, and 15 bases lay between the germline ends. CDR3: CASSFSRRGRNQPQHF. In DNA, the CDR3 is TGTGCCAGCAGTTTCTCTCGGAGAGGGCGCAATCAGCCCCAGCATTTT.

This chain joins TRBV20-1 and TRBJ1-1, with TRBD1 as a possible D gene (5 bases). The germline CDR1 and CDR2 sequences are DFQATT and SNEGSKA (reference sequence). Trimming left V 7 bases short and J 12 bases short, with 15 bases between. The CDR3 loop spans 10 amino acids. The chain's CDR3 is CSVNPGGTFF. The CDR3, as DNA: TGCAGTGTCAACCCGGGGGGAACTTTCTTT.

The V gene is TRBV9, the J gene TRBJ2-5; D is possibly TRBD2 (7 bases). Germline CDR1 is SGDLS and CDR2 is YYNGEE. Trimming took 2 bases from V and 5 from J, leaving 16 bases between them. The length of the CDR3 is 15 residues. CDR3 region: CASSVGAGAPETQYF. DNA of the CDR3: TGTGCCAGCAGCGTGGGGGCGGGAGCCCCTGAGACCCAGTACTTC.

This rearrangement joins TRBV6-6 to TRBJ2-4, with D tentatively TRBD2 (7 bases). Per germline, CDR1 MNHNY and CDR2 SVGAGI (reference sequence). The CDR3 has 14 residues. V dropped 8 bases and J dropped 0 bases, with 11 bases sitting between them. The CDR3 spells CASRGALAKNIQYF. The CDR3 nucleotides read TGTGCCAGCCGGGGGGCGTTAGCCAAAAACATTCAGTACTTC.

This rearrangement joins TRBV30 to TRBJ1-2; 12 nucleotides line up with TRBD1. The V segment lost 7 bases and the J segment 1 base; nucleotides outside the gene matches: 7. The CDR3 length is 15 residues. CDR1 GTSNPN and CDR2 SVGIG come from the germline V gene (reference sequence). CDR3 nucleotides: TGTGCCTTACGGGGACAGGGGGCACGTAACTATGGCTACACCTTC. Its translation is CALRGQGARNYGYTF.

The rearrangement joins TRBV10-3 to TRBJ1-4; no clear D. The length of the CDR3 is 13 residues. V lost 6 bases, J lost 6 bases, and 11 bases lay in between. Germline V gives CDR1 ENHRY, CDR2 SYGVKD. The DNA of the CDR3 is TGTGCCATCAGGGCGGCCGGGGATGAAAAACTGTTTTTT. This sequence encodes CAIRAAGDEKLFF.

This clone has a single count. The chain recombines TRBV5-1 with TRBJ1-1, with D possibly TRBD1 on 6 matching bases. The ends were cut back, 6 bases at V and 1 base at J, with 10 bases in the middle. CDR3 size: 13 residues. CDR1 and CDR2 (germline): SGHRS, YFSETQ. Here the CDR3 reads CASKPQGNTEAFF. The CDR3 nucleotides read TGCGCCAGCAAGCCACAGGGGAACACTGAAGCTTTCTTT.

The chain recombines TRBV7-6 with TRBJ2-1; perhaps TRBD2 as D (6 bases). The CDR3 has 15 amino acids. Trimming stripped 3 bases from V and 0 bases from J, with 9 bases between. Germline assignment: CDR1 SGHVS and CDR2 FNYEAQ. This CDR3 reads CASSFGGSSYNEQFF. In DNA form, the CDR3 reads TGTGCCAGCAGCTTCGGGGGAAGCTCCTACAATGAGCAGTTCTTC.

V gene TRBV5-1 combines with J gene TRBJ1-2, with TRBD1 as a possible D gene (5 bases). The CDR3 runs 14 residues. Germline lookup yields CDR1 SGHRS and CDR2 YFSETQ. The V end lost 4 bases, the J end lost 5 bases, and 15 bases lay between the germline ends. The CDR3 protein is CASSTGEELYGYTF. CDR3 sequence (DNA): TGCGCCAGCAGCACGGGGGAAGAATTGTATGGCTACACCTTC.